This TCR beta chain derives from a study of cytomegalovirus exposure and HLA in healthy donors. Study-wide points: Some V segments (TRBV6-2 and TRBV6-3 among them) were excluded as indistinguishable.

Regarding this clone: Its target is unknown.

CDR3 length: 15 amino acids. Germline CDR1 SGDLS, CDR2 YYNGEE. Trimming left V 3 bases short and J 2 bases short, with 15 bases between. The PCR made use of 60 Vbeta and 13 Jbeta primers. Using immunoSEQ multiplex PCR, the repertoire was profiled, and TCRdb retains in-frame clones only, with some absent. The sample lists 150,000 to 200,000 clones, around 85% occurring once. The source of this sequence is a man aged 18 to 35 in good health and CMV-seronegative. The rearrangement joins TRBV9 to TRBJ2-7; D might be TRBD2 (5 bases). Sequenced: PBMCs. CDR3 region: CASSAKPSGPYEQYF. DNA of the CDR3: TGTGCCAGCAGCGCCAAACCCAGCGGCCCCTACGAGCAGTACTTC.